A selection of T cell receptor beta chains follows, all from one sample in a study. MiXCR was run by TCRdb on the 5' RACE reads, yielding one entry per CDR3 protein. The table has about 32,000 distinct CDR3 sequences, around 22% seen once. Specimen: memory CD4+ T cells sorted from blood. These receptors were obtained from a female donor with breast cancer. CDR3s leave out the opening cysteine and the closing phenylalanine or tryptophan.

J gene: TRBJ2-1; V gene: TRBV6-5; CDR3 protein: ASSYSTSGTYNEQF
J gene: TRBJ1-2; V gene: TRBV5-1; CDR3 protein: ASKRNRGMYGYT
J gene: TRBJ2-7; V gene: TRBV27; CDR3 protein: ASSLSGVLDRYEQY
J gene: TRBJ2-2; V gene: TRBV27; CDR3 protein: ASKGTSGGLF
J gene: TRBJ2-1; V gene: TRBV12-3/TRBV12-4; CDR3 protein: ASSGAGGSHEQF
J gene: TRBJ2-7; V gene: TRBV9; CDR3 protein: ASSVDYRGRKQY
J gene: TRBJ2-7; V gene: TRBV6-1; CDR3 protein: ASNLRDSYEQY
J gene: TRBJ2-2; V gene: TRBV24-1; CDR3 protein: ATSGRALDGELF
J gene: TRBJ2-7; V gene: TRBV20-1; CDR3 protein: SASRLAGASYEQY
J gene: TRBJ2-3; V gene: TRBV4-1; CDR3 protein: ASSYTSGDTQY
J gene: TRBJ2-2; V gene: TRBV13; CDR3 protein: ASSLGVSDTGELF
J gene: TRBJ1-1; V gene: TRBV3-1; CDR3 protein: ASSQDLEGTEAF
J gene: TRBJ2-7; V gene: TRBV4-1; CDR3 protein: ASSQVDRSEQY
J gene: TRBJ2-2; V gene: TRBV3-1; CDR3 protein: ASSQDRGTGELF
J gene: TRBJ2-3; V gene: TRBV7-2; CDR3 protein: ASSLHVRRYSDTQY
J gene: TRBJ2-7; V gene: TRBV24-1; CDR3 protein: ATSGRLADTYEQY
J gene: TRBJ2-1; V gene: TRBV27; CDR3 protein: ASSWRGQGAYNEQF
J gene: TRBJ2-7; V gene: TRBV4-3; CDR3 protein: ASSQDRGSYEQY
J gene: TRBJ1-3; V gene: TRBV4-3; CDR3 protein: ASSLDGNSGNTIY
J gene: TRBJ2-7; V gene: TRBV5-1; CDR3 protein: ASSVRGGGAYEQY
J gene: TRBJ2-1; V gene: TRBV3-1; CDR3 protein: ASSQGAGGF
J gene: TRBJ2-5; V gene: TRBV4-1; CDR3 protein: ASSPTRGRVAQY
J gene: TRBJ1-3; V gene: TRBV6-5; CDR3 protein: ASSYDSSGNTIY
J gene: TRBJ2-1; V gene: TRBV4-2; CDR3 protein: ASSRLRGNEQF
J gene: TRBJ2-3; V gene: TRBV4-2; CDR3 protein: ASSQEGTGGSTDTQY
J gene: TRBJ1-5; V gene: TRBV6-2/TRBV6-3; CDR3 protein: ASSYSPYSNQPQH
J gene: TRBJ1-5; V gene: TRBV4-3; CDR3 protein: ASSPTRGFNQPQH
J gene: TRBJ2-2; V gene: TRBV4-1; CDR3 protein: ASSWDSWNTGELF
J gene: TRBJ2-7; V gene: TRBV20-1; CDR3 protein: SANGDVTYEQY
J gene: TRBJ2-5; V gene: TRBV12-3/TRBV12-4; CDR3 protein: ASSRQGAAGETQY
J gene: TRBJ2-1; V gene: TRBV4-2; CDR3 protein: ASSQPVFSGRTGNEQF
J gene: TRBJ2-2; V gene: TRBV6-5; CDR3 protein: ASSYFNPRNTGELF
J gene: TRBJ1-4; V gene: TRBV12-3/TRBV12-4; CDR3 protein: ASRTVGTTNEKLF
J gene: TRBJ2-1; V gene: TRBV7-8; CDR3 protein: ASSTDLAGGSYNEQF